The clone carrying this T cell receptor (beta chain) was observed many times. The sample is drawn from a study of molecular identifiers for immune sequencing clone quantification. This CDR3 is 17 amino acids long. Trimming shortened V by 1 base and J by 5 bases, and 20 bases separated the two germline ends. Germline CDR1 reads LGHDT; CDR2 reads YNNKEL (reference sequence). TCRdb fed the PCR reads into MiXCR, producing one record per CDR3 protein. Of 80,000 to 100,000 distinct CDR3 sequences in the sample, 24% were seen once. Sequenced material: naive CD8+ T cells from blood, with Jurkat cell RNA spiked in. As for subset: FACS-sorted CD8+CD4-CCR7+CD45RA+ naive T cells. The chain links TRBV3-1 to TRBJ2-5; D tentatively reads TRBD1 or TRBD2 (5 bases each). The receptor was isolated from a human donor in good health. Some libraries in this study had Jurkat cell RNA spiked in. CDR3 DNA: TGTGCCAGCAGCCAAGGACCGGGACCGCGCCTGGGGGAGACCCAGTACTTC. It specifies CASSQGPGPRLGETQYF.